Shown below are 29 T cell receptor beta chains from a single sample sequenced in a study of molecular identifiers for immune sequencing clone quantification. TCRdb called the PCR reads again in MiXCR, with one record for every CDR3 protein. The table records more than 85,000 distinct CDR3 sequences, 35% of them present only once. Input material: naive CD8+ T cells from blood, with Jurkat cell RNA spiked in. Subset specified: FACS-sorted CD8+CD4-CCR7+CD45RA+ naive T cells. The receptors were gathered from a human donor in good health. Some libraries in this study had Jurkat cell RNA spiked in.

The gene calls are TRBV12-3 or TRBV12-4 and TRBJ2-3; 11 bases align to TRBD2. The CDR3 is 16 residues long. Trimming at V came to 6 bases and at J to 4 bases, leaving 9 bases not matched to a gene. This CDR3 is CASRALAGALADTQYF. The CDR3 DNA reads TGTGCCAGCAGGGCACTAGCGGGAGCTCTCGCAGATACGCAGTATTTT.

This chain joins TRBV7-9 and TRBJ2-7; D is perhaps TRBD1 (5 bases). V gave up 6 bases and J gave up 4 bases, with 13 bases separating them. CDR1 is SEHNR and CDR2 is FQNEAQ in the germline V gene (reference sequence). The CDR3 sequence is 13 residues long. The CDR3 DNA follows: TGTGCCAGCAGTTGGAACCAGGGTTACGAGCAGTACTTC. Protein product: CASSWNQGYEQYF.

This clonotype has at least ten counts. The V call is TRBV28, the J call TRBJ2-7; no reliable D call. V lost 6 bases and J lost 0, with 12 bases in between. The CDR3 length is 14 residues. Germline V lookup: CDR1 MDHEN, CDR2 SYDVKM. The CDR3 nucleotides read TGTGCCAGCAGCTGGACCCCTCACTCCTACGAGCAGTACTTC. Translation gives CASSWTPHSYEQYF.

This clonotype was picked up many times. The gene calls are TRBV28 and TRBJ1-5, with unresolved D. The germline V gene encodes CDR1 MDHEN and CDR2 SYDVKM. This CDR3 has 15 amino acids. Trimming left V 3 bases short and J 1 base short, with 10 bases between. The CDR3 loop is CASSFGVESNQPQHF. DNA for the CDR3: TGTGCCAGCAGTTTCGGGGTGGAAAGCAATCAGCCCCAGCATTTT. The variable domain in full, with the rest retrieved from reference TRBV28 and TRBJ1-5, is DVKVTQSSRYLVKRTGEKVFLECVQDMDHENMFWYRQDPGLGLRLIYFSYDVKMKEKGDIPEGYSVSREKKERFSLILESASTNQTSMYLCASSFGVESNQPQHFGDGTRLSIL.

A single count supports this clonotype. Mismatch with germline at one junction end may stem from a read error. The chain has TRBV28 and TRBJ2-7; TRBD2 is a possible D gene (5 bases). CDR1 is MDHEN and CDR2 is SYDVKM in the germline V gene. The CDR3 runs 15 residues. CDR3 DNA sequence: TGTGCCAGCAGATTATCCCTAGCAACATCCTACGAGCAGTACTTC. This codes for CASRLSLATSYEQYF.

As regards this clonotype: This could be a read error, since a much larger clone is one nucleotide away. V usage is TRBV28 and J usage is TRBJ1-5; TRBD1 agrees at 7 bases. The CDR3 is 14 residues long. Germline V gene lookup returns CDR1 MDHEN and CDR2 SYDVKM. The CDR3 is CAGSRMDRPTPGHF. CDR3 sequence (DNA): TGTGCCGGCAGCAGGATGGACAGGCCGACGCCTGGGCATTTT.

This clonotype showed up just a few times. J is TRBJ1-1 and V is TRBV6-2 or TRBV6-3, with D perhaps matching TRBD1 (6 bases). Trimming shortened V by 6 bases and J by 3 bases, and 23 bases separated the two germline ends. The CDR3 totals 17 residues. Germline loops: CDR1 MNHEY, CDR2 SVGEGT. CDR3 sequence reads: CASSSGRSVAGDTEAFF. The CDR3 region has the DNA TGTGCCAGCAGCTCGGGTAGGTCTGTCGCAGGGGACACTGAAGCTTTCTTT.

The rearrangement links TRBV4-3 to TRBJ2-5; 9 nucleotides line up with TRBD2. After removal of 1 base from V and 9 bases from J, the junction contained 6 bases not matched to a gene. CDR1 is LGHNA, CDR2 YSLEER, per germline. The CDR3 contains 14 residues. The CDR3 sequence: CASSQVTSGSSQYF. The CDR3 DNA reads TGCGCCAGCAGCCAAGTGACTAGCGGATCGTCCCAGTACTTC.

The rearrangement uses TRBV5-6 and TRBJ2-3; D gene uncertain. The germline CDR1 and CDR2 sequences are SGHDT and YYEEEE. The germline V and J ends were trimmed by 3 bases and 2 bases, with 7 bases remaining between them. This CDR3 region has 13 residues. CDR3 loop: CASSSRITDTQYF. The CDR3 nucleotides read TGTGCCAGCAGCTCTAGGATCACAGATACGCAGTATTTT.

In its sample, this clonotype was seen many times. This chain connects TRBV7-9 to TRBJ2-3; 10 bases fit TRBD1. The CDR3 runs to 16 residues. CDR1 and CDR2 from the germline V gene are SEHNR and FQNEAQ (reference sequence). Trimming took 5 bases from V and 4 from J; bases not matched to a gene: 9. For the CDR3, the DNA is TGTGCCAGCAGCCGGCTGGACAGGGGGGTGGCAGATACGCAGTATTTT. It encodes CASSRLDRGVADTQYF.

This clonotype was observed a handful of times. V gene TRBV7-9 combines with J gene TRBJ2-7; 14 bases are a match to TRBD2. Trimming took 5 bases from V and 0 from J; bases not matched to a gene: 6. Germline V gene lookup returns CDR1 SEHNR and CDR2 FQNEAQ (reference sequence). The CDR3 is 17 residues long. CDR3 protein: CASSKGTSGGPSYEQYF. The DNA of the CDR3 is TGTGCCAGCAGCAAAGGGACTAGCGGGGGCCCCTCCTACGAGCAGTACTTC.

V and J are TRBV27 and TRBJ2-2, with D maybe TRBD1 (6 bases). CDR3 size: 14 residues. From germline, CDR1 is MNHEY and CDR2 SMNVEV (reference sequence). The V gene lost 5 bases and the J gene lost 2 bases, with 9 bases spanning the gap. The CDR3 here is CASSVGTNTGELFF. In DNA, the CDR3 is TGTGCCAGCAGTGTCGGGACAAACACCGGGGAGCTGTTTTTT.

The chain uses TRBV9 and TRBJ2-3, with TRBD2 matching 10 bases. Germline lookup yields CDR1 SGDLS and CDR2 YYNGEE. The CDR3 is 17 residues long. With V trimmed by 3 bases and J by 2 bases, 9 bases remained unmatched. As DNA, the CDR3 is TGTGCCAGCAGCGCTCCAATACTAGCGGGGTTCACAGATACGCAGTATTTT. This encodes CASSAPILAGFTDTQYF.

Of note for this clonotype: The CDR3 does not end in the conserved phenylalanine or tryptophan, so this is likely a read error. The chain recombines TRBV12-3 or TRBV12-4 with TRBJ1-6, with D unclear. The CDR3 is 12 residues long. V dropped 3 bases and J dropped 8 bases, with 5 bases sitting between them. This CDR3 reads CASSLWDSPLHY. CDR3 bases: TGTGCCAGCAGTTTGTGGGATTCACCCCTCCACTAT.

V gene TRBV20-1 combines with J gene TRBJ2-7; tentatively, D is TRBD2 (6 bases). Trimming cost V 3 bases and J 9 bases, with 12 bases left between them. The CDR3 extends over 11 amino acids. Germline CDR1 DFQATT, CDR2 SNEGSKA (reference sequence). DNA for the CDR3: TGCAGTGCTAGTGGGGGAGGTGGGCAGTACTTC. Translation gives CSASGGGGQYF.

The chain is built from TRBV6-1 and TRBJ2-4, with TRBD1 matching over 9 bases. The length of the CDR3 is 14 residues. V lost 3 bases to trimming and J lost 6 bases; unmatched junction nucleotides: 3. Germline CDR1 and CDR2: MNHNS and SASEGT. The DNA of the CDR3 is TGTGCCAGCAGTGATGGGACAGGGAGAAACATTCAGTACTTC. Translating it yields CASSDGTGRNIQYF.

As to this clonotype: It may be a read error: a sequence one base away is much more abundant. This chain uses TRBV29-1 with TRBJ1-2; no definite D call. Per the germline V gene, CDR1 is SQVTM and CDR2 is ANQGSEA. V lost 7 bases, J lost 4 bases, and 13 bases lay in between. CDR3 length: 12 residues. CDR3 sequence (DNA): TGCAGCGGTAGGACGGACGGCTATGGCTACACCTTC. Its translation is CSGRTDGYGYTF.

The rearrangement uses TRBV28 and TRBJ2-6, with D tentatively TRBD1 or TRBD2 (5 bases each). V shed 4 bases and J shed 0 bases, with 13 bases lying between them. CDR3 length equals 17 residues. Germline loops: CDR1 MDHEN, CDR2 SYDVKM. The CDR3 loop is CASSSRDARSGANVLTF. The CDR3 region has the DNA TGTGCCAGCAGTTCCCGGGACGCCCGCTCTGGGGCCAACGTCCTGACTTTC.

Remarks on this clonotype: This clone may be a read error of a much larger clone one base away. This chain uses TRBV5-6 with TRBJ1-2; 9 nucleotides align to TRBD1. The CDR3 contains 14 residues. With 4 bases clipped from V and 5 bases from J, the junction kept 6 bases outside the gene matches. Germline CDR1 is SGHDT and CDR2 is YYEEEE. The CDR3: CASSGTGGIYGYTF. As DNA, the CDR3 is TGTGCCAGCAGCGGAACAGGGGGCATTTATGGCTACACCTTC.

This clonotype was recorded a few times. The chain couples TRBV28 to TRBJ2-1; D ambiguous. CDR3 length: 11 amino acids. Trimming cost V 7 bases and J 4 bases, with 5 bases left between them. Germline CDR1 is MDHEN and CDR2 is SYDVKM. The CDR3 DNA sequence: TGTGCCAGCACGGAGTACAATGAGCAGTTCTTC. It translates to CASTEYNEQFF.

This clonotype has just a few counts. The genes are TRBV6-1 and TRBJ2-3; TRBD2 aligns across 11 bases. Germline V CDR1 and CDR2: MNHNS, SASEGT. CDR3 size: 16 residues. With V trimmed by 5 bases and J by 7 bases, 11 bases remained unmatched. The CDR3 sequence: CASSPFTSGSRYTQYF. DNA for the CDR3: TGTGCCAGCAGTCCCTTTACTAGCGGGAGTCGATATACGCAGTATTTT.

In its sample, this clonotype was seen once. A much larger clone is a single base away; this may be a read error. CDR3 DNA: TGCATCGTTGAAGGTGTGGAATTGAACACTGAAGCTTTCTTT. Translation: CIVEGVELNTEAFF. The chain carries TRBV29-1 and TRBJ1-1; D is unclear. The CDR3 runs 14 residues. Germline CDR1 and CDR2: SQVTM and ANQGSEA.

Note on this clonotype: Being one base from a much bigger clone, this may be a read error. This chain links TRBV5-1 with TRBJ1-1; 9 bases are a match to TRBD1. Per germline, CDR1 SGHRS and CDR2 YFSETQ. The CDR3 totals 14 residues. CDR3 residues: CAGSLWTGDTEAFF. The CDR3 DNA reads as TGCGCCGGCAGCCTTTGGACAGGGGACACTGAAGCTTTCTTT.

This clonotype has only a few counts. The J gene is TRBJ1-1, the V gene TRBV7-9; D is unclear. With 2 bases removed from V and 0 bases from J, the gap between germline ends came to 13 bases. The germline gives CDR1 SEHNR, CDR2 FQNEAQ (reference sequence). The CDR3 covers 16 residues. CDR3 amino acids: CASSLSHSIMNTEAFF. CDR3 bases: TGTGCCAGCAGCTTATCTCACAGCATTATGAACACTGAAGCTTTCTTT. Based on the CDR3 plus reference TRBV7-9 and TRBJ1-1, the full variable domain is DTGVSQNPRHKITKRGQNVTFRCDPISEHNRLYWYRQTLGQGPEFLTYFQNEAQLEKSRLLSDRFSAERPKGSFSTLEIQRTEQGDSAMYLCASSLSHSIMNTEAFFGQGTRLTVV.

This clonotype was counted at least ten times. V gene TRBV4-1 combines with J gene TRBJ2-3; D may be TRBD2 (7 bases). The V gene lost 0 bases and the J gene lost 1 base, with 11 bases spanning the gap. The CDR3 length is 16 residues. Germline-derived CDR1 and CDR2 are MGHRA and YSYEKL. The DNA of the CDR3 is TGCGCCAGCAGCCAAGACGGGGGGCTACGCACAGATACGCAGTATTTT. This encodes CASSQDGGLRTDTQYF.

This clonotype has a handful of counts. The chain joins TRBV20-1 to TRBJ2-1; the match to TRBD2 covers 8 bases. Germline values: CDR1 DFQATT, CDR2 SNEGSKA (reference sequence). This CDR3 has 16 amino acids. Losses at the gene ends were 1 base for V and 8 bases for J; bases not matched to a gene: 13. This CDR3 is CSARVPDSGRMYEQFF. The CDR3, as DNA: TGCAGTGCTAGAGTCCCAGACAGCGGGAGAATGTATGAGCAGTTCTTC.

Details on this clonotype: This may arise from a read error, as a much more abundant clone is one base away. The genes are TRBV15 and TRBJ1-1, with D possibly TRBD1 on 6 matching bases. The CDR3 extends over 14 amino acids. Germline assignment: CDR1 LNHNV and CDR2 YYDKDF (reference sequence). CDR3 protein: CAASRVIDRQEAFF. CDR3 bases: TGTGCCGCCAGCAGAGTCATAGACAGGCAGGAAGCTTTCTTT.

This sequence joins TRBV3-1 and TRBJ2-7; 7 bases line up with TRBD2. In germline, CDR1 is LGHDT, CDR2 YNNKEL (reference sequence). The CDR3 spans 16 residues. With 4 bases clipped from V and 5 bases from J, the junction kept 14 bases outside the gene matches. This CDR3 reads CASSPPREWGDDEQYF. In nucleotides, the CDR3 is TGTGCCAGCAGCCCTCCGCGGGAGTGGGGAGACGACGAGCAGTACTTC.

Written as DNA, the CDR3 is TGTGGAGGGGAGACCCCCTCTGGAAACACCATATATTTT. It encodes CGGETPSGNTIYF. This chain uses TRBV7-9 with TRBJ1-3; TRBD1 might be the D (5 bases). There are 13 residues in the CDR3. Germline-derived CDR1 and CDR2 are SEHNR and FQNEAQ (reference sequence).